The present entry profiles one T cell receptor (beta chain) with its context. Antigen specificity is unknown. This sample is drawn from a study of CD4 T cells in relation to SARS-CoV-2 and coronaviruses. Study details: After less than eleven days of antigen culture, PBMC TCR beta CDR3s were sequenced. Study conclusions and caveats: SARS-CoV-2-driven expansion was significantly weaker in crossreactive than monoreactive clones.

CD4 enrichment then naive enrichment separated naive from memory CD4+ cells. From germline, CDR1 is SGHTA and CDR2 FQGTGA. The CDR3 covers 15 residues. V shed 5 bases, J shed 4 bases, and the junction held 6 bases outside the gene matches. Data came from immunoSEQ multiplex PCR; TCRdb stores just in-frame clones and leaves some out. Of about 35,000 clones listed, 77% are singletons. This TCR was sampled from an adult with COVID-19. The rearrangement links TRBV7-3 to TRBJ2-2; 8 nucleotides match TRBD1. The specimen was memory CD4+ T cells from PBMCs, cultured in vitro. CDR3 bases: TGTGCCAGCAGCCCACGGACAGGGAGCACCGGGGAGCTGTTTTTT. Translating it yields CASSPRTGSTGELFF.